This paragraph reports one T cell receptor (beta chain). The record originates from a study of identifying expanded T cells in peripheral blood. Profiling relied on immunoSEQ multiplex PCR, and the TCRdb table lists in-frame clones only, not all of them. The sample has fewer than 85,000 clones; just under 85% are singletons. Germline-derived CDR1 and CDR2 are MDHEN and SYDVKM. The CDR3 totals 14 residues. The V end was cut by 5 bases, the J end by 2 bases, with 11 bases between. The receptor was derived from a person aged 18 to 70 in good health. The chain is built from TRBV28 and TRBJ2-3; no clear D. The material sequenced was blood. The CDR3 is CASSPLPVTDTQYF. CDR3 coding DNA: TGTGCCAGCAGTCCCCTCCCAGTCACAGATACGCAGTATTTT.